The rows below give T cell receptor beta chains drawn from one sample of a study of blood T cell repertoires in COVID-19. Produced via immunoSEQ multiplex PCR; TCRdb's table is partial and in-frame only. The sample shows fewer than 50,000 clones, approximately 81% of them seen only once. The source material was peripheral blood. The receptor set was obtained from a man aged 60-69 years with COVID-19, enrolled during active disease. Each CDR3 is given with its conserved first and last residue. A D gene is named only where the DNA matches it firmly. Clone size, where shown, is once, few, many, or a class for clones that have expanded.

v_gene: TRBV25-1; abundance: few; d_gene: .; j_gene: TRBJ1-2; CDR3nt: TGTGCCAGCAGTAGACGGAGCTATGGCTACACCTTC; CDR3aa: CASSRRSYGYTF
v_gene: TRBV5-1; abundance: .; d_gene: TRBD1; j_gene: TRBJ1-2; CDR3nt: TGCGCCAGCAGCTTCGGACAGGCTGTGGGCTACACCTTC; CDR3aa: CASSFGQAVGYTF
v_gene: TRBV5-1; abundance: .; d_gene: .; j_gene: TRBJ2-3; CDR3nt: TGCGCCAGCAGCTTAGAACCAGGAACAGATACGCAGTATTTT; CDR3aa: CASSLEPGTDTQYF
v_gene: TRBV2; abundance: .; d_gene: TRBD1; j_gene: TRBJ1-5; CDR3nt: TGTGCCAGCAGTGAACAAGGACAGGGGACTCAGCCCCAGCATTTT; CDR3aa: CASSEQGQGTQPQHF
v_gene: TRBV16; abundance: .; d_gene: TRBD1; j_gene: TRBJ1-1; CDR3nt: TGTGCCAGCAGCCAAGGGGGCGGACAGGCGGTTTCTTTCTTT; CDR3aa: CASSQGGGQAVSFF
v_gene: TRBV5-1; abundance: .; d_gene: .; j_gene: TRBJ1-4; CDR3nt: TGCGCCAGCAGCTTGGAGGGGTATGAAAAACTGTTTTTT; CDR3aa: CASSLEGYEKLFF
v_gene: TRBV3-1/TRBV3-2; abundance: once; d_gene: TRBD1; j_gene: TRBJ2-4; CDR3nt: TGTGCCAGCAGCCGGCGACGGGACAGGGGGGACATTCAGTACTTC; CDR3aa: CASSRRRDRGDIQYF
v_gene: TRBV30; abundance: .; d_gene: .; j_gene: TRBJ2-3; CDR3nt: TGTGCCTGGAGTGACGGGTTTGATACGCAGTATTTT; CDR3aa: CAWSDGFDTQYF
v_gene: TRBV4-2; abundance: .; d_gene: .; j_gene: TRBJ1-1; CDR3nt: TGTGCCAGCAGCCAAGCTTCTAGGACTGAAGCTTTCTTT; CDR3aa: CASSQASRTEAFF
v_gene: TRBV28; abundance: .; d_gene: TRBD1; j_gene: TRBJ1-2; CDR3nt: TGTGCCAGCGGATCAACAGGGGTCTCTGGCTACACCTTC; CDR3aa: CASGSTGVSGYTF
v_gene: TRBV6-6; abundance: .; d_gene: .; j_gene: TRBJ1-5; CDR3nt: TGTGCCAGCAGTTACTCGCCCATCAGGAGCAATCAGCCCCAGCATTTT; CDR3aa: CASSYSPIRSNQPQHF
v_gene: TRBV11-2; abundance: .; d_gene: .; j_gene: TRBJ1-5; CDR3nt: TGTGCCAGCAGTAGTGCAGGGTTAAATCAGCCCCAGCATTTT; CDR3aa: CASSSAGLNQPQHF
v_gene: TRBV7-9; abundance: .; d_gene: TRBD1; j_gene: TRBJ1-1; CDR3nt: TGTGCCAGCAGAAAGGACAGGGCGAACACTGAAGCTTTCTTT; CDR3aa: CASRKDRANTEAFF
v_gene: TRBV29-1; abundance: .; d_gene: .; j_gene: TRBJ1-6; CDR3nt: TGCAGCGTTGGGTTCGAGGGTTTGGGTTCACCCCTCCACTTT; CDR3aa: CSVGFEGLGSPLHF
v_gene: TRBV10-3; abundance: .; d_gene: .; j_gene: TRBJ2-6; CDR3nt: TGTGCCATCAGTGAGTCGAGGATGGGGGCCAACGTCCTGACTTTC; CDR3aa: CAISESRMGANVLTF
v_gene: TRBV27; abundance: once; d_gene: TRBD2; j_gene: TRBJ2-2; CDR3nt: TGTGCCAGCAGTTTATCGAATCCTAGCGGGACATACACCGGGGAGCTGTTTTTT; CDR3aa: CASSLSNPSGTYTGELFF
v_gene: TRBV12-5; abundance: .; d_gene: .; j_gene: TRBJ2-1; CDR3nt: TGTGCTAGTCCAAAGCCGTACTACAATGAGCAGTTCTTC; CDR3aa: CASPKPYYNEQFF
v_gene: TRBV6-2/TRBV6-3; abundance: .; d_gene: .; j_gene: TRBJ2-7; CDR3nt: TGTGCCAGCAGTTACCCCAAAGCCGGGGTCCGCGAGCAGTACTTC; CDR3aa: CASSYPKAGVREQYF
v_gene: TRBV6-2/TRBV6-3; abundance: once; d_gene: .; j_gene: TRBJ1-2; CDR3nt: TGTGCCAGCAGCTCGACTATGGTTTACTATGGCTACACCTTC; CDR3aa: CASSSTMVYYGYTF
v_gene: TRBV14; abundance: .; d_gene: .; j_gene: TRBJ1-6; CDR3nt: TGTGCCAGCAGCCTCTTGAATTCACCCCTCCACTTT; CDR3aa: CASSLLNSPLHF
v_gene: TRBV2; abundance: few; d_gene: TRBD1; j_gene: TRBJ1-2; CDR3nt: TGTGCCAGCAGAGGAACAGGGGGCGCGGTTGGCTACACCTTC; CDR3aa: CASRGTGGAVGYTF
v_gene: TRBV19; abundance: .; d_gene: TRBD1; j_gene: TRBJ1-3; CDR3nt: TGTGCCAGTAGCGGGACAGGGACTGGAAACACCATATATTTT; CDR3aa: CASSGTGTGNTIYF
v_gene: TRBV7-2; abundance: .; d_gene: .; j_gene: TRBJ1-2; CDR3nt: TGTGCCAGCAGCCCTACAGGGAAAGGCTATGGCTACACCTTC; CDR3aa: CASSPTGKGYGYTF